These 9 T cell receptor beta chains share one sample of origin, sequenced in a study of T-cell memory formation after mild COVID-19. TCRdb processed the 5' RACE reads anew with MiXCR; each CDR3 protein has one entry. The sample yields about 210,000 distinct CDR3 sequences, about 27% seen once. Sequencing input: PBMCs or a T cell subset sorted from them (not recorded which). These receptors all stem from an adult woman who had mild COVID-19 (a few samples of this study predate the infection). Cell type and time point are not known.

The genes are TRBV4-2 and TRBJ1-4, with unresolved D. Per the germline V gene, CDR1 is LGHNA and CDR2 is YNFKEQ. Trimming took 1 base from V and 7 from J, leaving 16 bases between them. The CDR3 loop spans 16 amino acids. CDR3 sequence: CASSQGSATRVEKLFF. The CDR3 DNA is TGTGCCAGCAGCCAAGGGAGTGCGACACGGGTTGAAAAACTGTTTTTT.

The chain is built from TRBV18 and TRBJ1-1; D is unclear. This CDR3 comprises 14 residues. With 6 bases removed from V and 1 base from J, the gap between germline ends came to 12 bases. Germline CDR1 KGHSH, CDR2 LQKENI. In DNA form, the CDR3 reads TGTGCCAGCTCCCTCCAGCACGGGAACACTGAAGCTTTCTTT. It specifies CASSLQHGNTEAFF.

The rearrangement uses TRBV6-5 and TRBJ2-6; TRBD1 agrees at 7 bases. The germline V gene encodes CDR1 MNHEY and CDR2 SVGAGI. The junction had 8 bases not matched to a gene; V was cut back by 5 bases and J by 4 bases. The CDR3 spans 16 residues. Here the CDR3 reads CASSIQGQSGANVLTF. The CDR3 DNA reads TGTGCCAGCAGTATACAGGGGCAGAGCGGGGCCAACGTCCTGACTTTC.

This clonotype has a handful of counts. The CDR3 loop is CSVEGLGVYNEQFF. CDR3 bases: TGCAGCGTTGAGGGGTTGGGGGTCTACAATGAGCAGTTCTTC. The chain has TRBV29-1 and TRBJ2-1, with D tentatively TRBD1 or TRBD2 (5 bases each). CDR1 is SQVTM and CDR2 is ANQGSEA in the germline V gene. Trimming shortened V by 3 bases and J by 3 bases, and 12 bases separated the two germline ends. The CDR3 covers 14 residues.

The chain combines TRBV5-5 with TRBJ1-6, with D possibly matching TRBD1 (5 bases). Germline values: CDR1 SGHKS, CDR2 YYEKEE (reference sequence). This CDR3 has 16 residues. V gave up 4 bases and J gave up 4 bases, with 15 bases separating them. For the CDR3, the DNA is TGTGCCAGCAGCCCGGAATCGGGGGGTTATAATTCACCCCTCCACTTT. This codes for CASSPESGGYNSPLHF.

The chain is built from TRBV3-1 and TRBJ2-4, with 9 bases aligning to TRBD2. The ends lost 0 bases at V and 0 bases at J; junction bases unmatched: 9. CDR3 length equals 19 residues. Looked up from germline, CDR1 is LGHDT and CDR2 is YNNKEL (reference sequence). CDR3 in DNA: TGTGCCAGCAGCCAAGATCTTCGCCTAGCGGGACTAGCCAAAAACATTCAGTACTTC. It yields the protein CASSQDLRLAGLAKNIQYF.

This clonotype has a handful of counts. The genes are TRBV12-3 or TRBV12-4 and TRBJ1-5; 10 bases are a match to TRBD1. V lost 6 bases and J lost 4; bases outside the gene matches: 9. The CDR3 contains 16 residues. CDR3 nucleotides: TGTGCCAGCAGAGCCGGGACAGGGGCCATGAATCAGCCCCAGCATTTT. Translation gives CASRAGTGAMNQPQHF.

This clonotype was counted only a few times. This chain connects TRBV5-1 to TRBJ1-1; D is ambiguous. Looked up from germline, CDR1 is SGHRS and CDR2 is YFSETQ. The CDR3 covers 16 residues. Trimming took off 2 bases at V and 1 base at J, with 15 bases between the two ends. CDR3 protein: CASSLLVLGPNTEAFF. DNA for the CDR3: TGCGCCAGCAGCTTATTAGTTCTCGGCCCGAACACTGAAGCTTTCTTT.

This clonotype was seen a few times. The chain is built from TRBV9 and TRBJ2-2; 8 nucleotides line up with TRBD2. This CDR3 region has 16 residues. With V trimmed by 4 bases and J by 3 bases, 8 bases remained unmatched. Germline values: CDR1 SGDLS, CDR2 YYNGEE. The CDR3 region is CASSQIAGPDTGELFF. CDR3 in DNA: TGTGCCAGCAGCCAAATAGCGGGACCCGACACCGGGGAGCTGTTTTTT.